This TCR beta chain was retrieved from a study of T cell responses to AZD1222 COVID-19 vaccine. Across the whole study: The analysis combined second doses at about 4 or about 12 weeks. The study, taken as a whole, reports: Females made up more of the donors, who were largely white British, and clonal diversity may have come out too low. In the spike-specific TCR repertoire, nearly half reportedly target unmutated variant regions.

The CDR3 has 14 residues. Germline CDR1 is MNHEY and CDR2 is SVGAGI. Trimming pared 10 bases from V and 1 base from J, leaving 16 bases between. Clones were read by immunoSEQ multiplex PCR, and TCRdb kept only the in-frame ones, dropping some. This sample has around 180,000 clones, with 90% found just once. About this clone: Its antigen remains unidentified.

Sequenced here: peripheral blood, sampled on day 0 of AZD1222 vaccination. J is TRBJ1-2 and V is TRBV6-5, with TRBD1 as a possible D gene (6 bases). This receptor was taken from an adult in good health. The CDR3 loop reads CATGGRDHNYGYTF. CDR3 DNA: TGTGCCACCGGGGGCAGGGACCATAACTATGGCTACACCTTC.